This passage covers 3 T cell receptor beta chains from one sample sequenced in a study of early T cells in non-severe SARS-CoV-2 infection. TCRdb processed the 5' RACE reads anew with MiXCR; each CDR3 protein has one entry. The sample holds tens of thousands of distinct CDR3 sequences; around 5.4% are singletons and the top ten take roughly 5.4%. Material for sequencing was whole blood. The receptors were gathered from an adult who was a healthcare worker with PCR-confirmed SARS-CoV-2 infection or an uninfected control (not recorded which).

The V and J genes are TRBV6-5 and TRBJ2-5; 9 nucleotides line up with TRBD2. The germline V gene encodes CDR1 MNHEY and CDR2 SVGAGI. Losses at the gene ends were 4 bases for V and 4 bases for J; bases not matched to a gene: 7. CDR3 length: 15 residues. In DNA form, the CDR3 reads TGTGCCAGCAGTTCTGCGCGGGGGGGCGGAGAGACCCAGTACTTC. Protein sequence: CASSSARGGGETQYF.

This clonotype was detected ten times or more. The chain combines TRBV30 with TRBJ2-5; D remains unclear. The CDR3 has 10 residues. V dropped 3 bases and J dropped 2 bases, with 1 base sitting between them. Germline-derived CDR1 and CDR2 are GTSNPN and SVGIG (reference sequence). In DNA form, the CDR3 reads TGTGCCTGGAGGCAAGAGACCCAGTACTTC. Its protein product is CAWRQETQYF.

In the case of this clonotype: A much larger clonotype is one base distant, so this may be a read error. The rearrangement joins TRBV7-6 to TRBJ1-6; D uncertain. Germline CDR1 is SGHVS and CDR2 is FNYEAQ. The CDR3 totals 15 residues. V was trimmed by 8 bases and J by 6 bases, leaving 17 bases between them. The CDR3 spells CASGTGRTTNSPLHF. In nucleotides, the CDR3 is TGTGCCAGCGGCACCGGACGGACGACTAATTCACCCCTCCACTTT.